These T cell receptor beta chains were read from a single sample in a study of multiple sclerosis patients with progressive multifocal leukoencephalopathy. The data were produced by immunoSEQ multiplex PCR, yet TCRdb's version contains in-frame clones alone and is incomplete. The sample comprises approximately 26,000 clones, 88% of which are singletons, and 1.1% rests with the top ten. The material sequenced was PBMCs. The source of these receptors is a human donor with multiple sclerosis. CDR3s include the opening cysteine and the closing phenylalanine or tryptophan. The D gene is left open where the match is weak. Clone size is given for some rows only: seen once, a few or many times, or a class if the clone is expanded.

clone_size,j_call,d_call,v_call,cdr3_nt,cdr3_aa
NA,TRBJ2-7,TRBD1,TRBV7-2,TGTGCCAGCGAGGGACAGGGAGGGTACGAGCAGTACTTC,CASEGQGGYEQYF
NA,TRBJ2-7,TRBD1,TRBV2,TGTGCCAGCAGTCCCGACGGGGACAGCCTCTACGAGCAGTACTTC,CASSPDGDSLYEQYF
NA,TRBJ1-2,TRBD1,TRBV7-8,TGTGCCAGCAGCTCATCTGACAGGGGGCAGAATGGCTACACCTTC,CASSSSDRGQNGYTF
NA,TRBJ2-7,NA,TRBV2,TGTGCCAGCATAGGGGGATTAGGGATCGAGCAGTACTTC,CASIGGLGIEQYF
once,TRBJ2-7,NA,TRBV4-1,TGCGCCAGCAGCCAAGGTCCAGGGTTCTCCTACGAGCAGTACTTC,CASSQGPGFSYEQYF
NA,TRBJ1-2,TRBD1,TRBV29-1,TGCAGCGTTCCCGGGACAGGAGCTGGCTACACCTTC,CSVPGTGAGYTF
NA,TRBJ2-7,NA,TRBV5-1,TGCGCCAGCAGCTTGTCGGACACCGGGCTACCCGAGCAGTACTTC,CASSLSDTGLPEQYF
once,TRBJ2-7,NA,TRBV6-1,TGTGCCAGCAGTGACGAGGGAGGGGGTAGCTACGAGCAGTACTTC,CASSDEGGGSYEQYF
NA,TRBJ2-7,TRBD1,TRBV19,TGTGCCAGTAGTATAATGGGACAGGGTTACTACGAGCAGTACTTC,CASSIMGQGYYEQYF
NA,TRBJ2-1,TRBD2,TRBV18,TGTGCCAGCTCCCGCGGCGGGGGTAACTCCTACAATGAGCAGTTCTTC,CASSRGGGNSYNEQFF
NA,TRBJ2-1,NA,TRBV10-2,TGCGCCACCGGTCGAGCCCGGGACTACAATGAGCAGTTCTTC,CATGRARDYNEQFF
NA,TRBJ2-3,TRBD2,TRBV4-1,TGCGCCAGCAGCCTATCAACTAGCGCGGGCACAGATACGCAGTATTTT,CASSLSTSAGTDTQYF
once,TRBJ2-5,TRBD1,TRBV4-3,TGCGCCAGCAGCCCAGGGGACAGGGACCATGAGACCCAGTACTTC,CASSPGDRDHETQYF
NA,TRBJ2-2,NA,TRBV7-9,TGTGCCAGCAGCTTACTTAGGAACACCGGGGAGCTGTTTTTT,CASSLLRNTGELFF
NA,TRBJ2-7,TRBD2,TRBV5-4,TGTGCCAGCAGCCCCGGGACTAGCGGGGGGGCGTTTAGCGAGCAGTACTTC,CASSPGTSGGAFSEQYF
once,TRBJ2-2,NA,TRBV5-1,TGCGCCAGCAGCTTGCGTTCGGCAGGGTCCACCGGGGAGCTGTTTTTT,CASSLRSAGSTGELFF
NA,TRBJ2-3,NA,TRBV6-1,TGTGCCAGCAGTGAAGTCGGGATTGGGGGGACAGATACGCAGTATTTT,CASSEVGIGGTDTQYF
NA,TRBJ2-7,NA,TRBV28,TGTGCCAGCACCGAACAGGGTTCCTACGAGCAGTACTTC,CASTEQGSYEQYF
once,TRBJ2-7,TRBD1,TRBV7-2,TGTGCCAGCAGCTGGGGACAGGATCCAACCTACGAGCAGTACTTC,CASSWGQDPTYEQYF
NA,TRBJ2-7,NA,TRBV6-5,TGTGCCAGCAGTGAAAACAGGTTATCCTACGAGCAGTACTTC,CASSENRLSYEQYF
NA,TRBJ2-7,TRBD2,TRBV5-4,TGTGCCAGCAGCTTTGGAGGGGCGCGACTAGCAGGGAGCTCCTACGAGCAGTACTTC,CASSFGGARLAGSSYEQYF
NA,TRBJ2-1,NA,TRBV5-8,TGTGCCAGCAGCTTGGAAGGTGAGCAGTTCTTC,CASSLEGEQFF
few,TRBJ2-2,NA,TRBV10-1,TGCGCCAGCAATCCAGGGACCGGGGAGCTGTTTTTT,CASNPGTGELFF
NA,TRBJ2-7,NA,TRBV19,TGTGCCAGTAGTATACCGGGGGGCCCCTACGAGCAGTACTTC,CASSIPGGPYEQYF
NA,TRBJ2-1,TRBD2,TRBV10-2,TGCGCCAGCAGTGAGATCGGAGGGCTAGCGGGGGATGAGCAGTTCTTC,CASSEIGGLAGDEQFF
NA,TRBJ2-7,NA,TRBV7-2,TGTGCCAGCAGCTCCCCCGGCAAAAGCTACGAGCAGTACTTC,CASSSPGKSYEQYF
NA,TRBJ2-6,NA,TRBV7-3,TGTGCCAGCAGCTTAGGGGGAGAGACGCCTGGGGCCAACGTCCTGACTTTC,CASSLGGETPGANVLTF
NA,TRBJ1-5,TRBD1,TRBV5-5,TGTGCCAGCAGCCCCCTTCCGGACAGGGCAAATCAGCCCCAGCATTTT,CASSPLPDRANQPQHF
NA,TRBJ1-5,NA,TRBV4-1,TGCGCCAGCAGCCAGCAGGGAAATCAGCCCCAGCATTTT,CASSQQGNQPQHF
NA,TRBJ1-3,NA,TRBV6-5,TGTGCCAGCAGGCGACAGGCCGGAAACACCATATATTTT,CASRRQAGNTIYF
NA,TRBJ1-2,NA,TRBV2,TGTGCCAGCAGTGAAACAGAAGGGACCGTTTATGGCTACACCTTC,CASSETEGTVYGYTF
NA,TRBJ2-5,TRBD2,TRBV30,TGTGCCTGGAGTCCGTCACCGGGGGGGCGAGAGACCCAGTACTTC,CAWSPSPGGRETQYF
NA,TRBJ2-3,NA,TRBV4-1,TGCGCCAGCAGCCAAGACCCGCATAGCACAGATACGCAGTATTTT,CASSQDPHSTDTQYF
NA,TRBJ2-1,TRBD2,TRBV11-3,TGTGCCAGCAGCTTAGGCGGGGGGGTTATCAATGAGCAGTTCTTC,CASSLGGGVINEQFF
NA,TRBJ2-7,TRBD2,TRBV14,TGTGCCAGCAGCCAAGTTCAGTTAGCGGGCAGCTCCTACGAGCAGTACTTC,CASSQVQLAGSSYEQYF
NA,TRBJ1-6,NA,TRBV28,TGTGCCAGCAGTTTAGGCGCTCCAAATTCACCCCTCCACTTT,CASSLGAPNSPLHF
NA,TRBJ1-5,NA,TRBV5-6,TGTGCCAGCAGCTCCGACCCCGGAGGTGATCAGCCCCAGCATTTT,CASSSDPGGDQPQHF
few,TRBJ1-6,NA,TRBV28,TGTGCCAGCAGTGAGCGTCGGCCCCTCCACTTT,CASSERRPLHF
NA,TRBJ1-2,NA,TRBV7-9,TGTGCCAGCAGTAGCACAGGGTCGGAAGGCTACACCTTC,CASSSTGSEGYTF
NA,TRBJ1-2,TRBD1,TRBV4-1,TGCGCCAGCAGCCTCCGGGACAGGGGATTCTATGGCTACACCTTC,CASSLRDRGFYGYTF
NA,TRBJ2-5,NA,TRBV7-8,TGTGCCAGCAGCCTAACCCAAAGGGAGACCCAGTACTTC,CASSLTQRETQYF
NA,TRBJ1-1,NA,TRBV19,TGTGCCAGTAGTATAGATACAGAAGCTTTCTTT,CASSIDTEAFF
NA,TRBJ1-6,NA,TRBV5-4,TGTGCCAGCAGCTTGGCCAGGGTTGGGCTGAATTCACCCCTCCACTTT,CASSLARVGLNSPLHF
NA,TRBJ2-3,NA,TRBV7-6,TGTGCCAGCAGCTTAGGTCGGACAGATACGCAGTATTTT,CASSLGRTDTQYF
once,TRBJ1-1,TRBD1,TRBV4-3,TGCGCCAGCAGCCAAGGGAGGGGGCCCTACACTGAAGCTTTCTTT,CASSQGRGPYTEAFF
NA,TRBJ1-1,NA,TRBV18,TGTGCCAGCTCACCAGGCACTGAAGCTTTCTTT,CASSPGTEAFF
once,TRBJ1-2,NA,TRBV2,TGTGCCAGCCTACGGACACCCTCGGAAGGCTACACCTTC,CASLRTPSEGYTF